This is a list of T cell receptor beta chains from one sample in a study of T cell repertoires in cytomegalovirus infection. From the reads, TCRdb called clonotypes with MiXCR, one entry per CDR3 protein. The table lists approximately 770,000 distinct CDR3 sequences, roughly 28% of them singletons. These receptors lack a known antigen. Sequenced here: cultured CD8+ T cells from PBMCs, sampled from culture after CMV antigen stimulation. These receptors all come from a human donor in good health (CMV status not recorded). Some clones in this sample may be carry-over from other donors' samples. Each CDR3 is given with its conserved first and last residue. Fields, in order: D gene, V gene, J gene, clone size, CDR3 DNA, CDR3 protein. The D gene is left open where the match is weak. Clone sizes are given selectively: once, few, many, or a class where the clone is expanded.

NA	TRBV6-1	TRBJ2-2	few	TGTGCCAGCAGTGCCCGGGACCTGGGCCACACCGGGGAGCTGTTTTTT	CASSARDLGHTGELFF
NA	TRBV9	TRBJ1-1	NA	TGTGCCAGCAGCGTAGATGAGGGGGTGAACACTGAAGCTTTCTTT	CASSVDEGVNTEAFF
TRBD1	TRBV10-3	TRBJ2-1	many	TGTGCCATCAGTGGGGTGGGACAGGGACCCTACAATGAGCAGTTCTTC	CAISGVGQGPYNEQFF
NA	TRBV6-1	TRBJ1-1	NA	TGTGCCAGCAGTGAATTAGAGGTCACTGAAGCTTTCTTT	CASSELEVTEAFF
TRBD1	TRBV6-1	TRBJ2-7	many	TGTGCCAGCAGTTCCGACAGGGTCTCCTACGAGCAGTACTTC	CASSSDRVSYEQYF
TRBD2	TRBV27	TRBJ2-7	NA	TGTGCCAGCAGTTCACTAGCGGGCTTCGGTTACGAGCAGTACTTC	CASSSLAGFGYEQYF
NA	TRBV5-4	TRBJ1-2	few	TGTGCCAGCAGCTTAAAGACAGGCCTCTTAAACTATGGCTACACCTTC	CASSLKTGLLNYGYTF
NA	TRBV2	TRBJ2-5	NA	TGTGCCAGCAGTGGTTGGTCGACTGAAAAAGAGACCCAGTACTTC	CASSGWSTEKETQYF
NA	TRBV29-1	TRBJ2-7	NA	TGCAGCGTTGCGGGGGAGCCCACCTACGAGCAGTACTTC	CSVAGEPTYEQYF
NA	TRBV19	TRBJ1-1	NA	TGTGCCAGTACCACTCAGGGTATGGACTTGAACACTGAAGCTTTCTTT	CASTTQGMDLNTEAFF
NA	TRBV6-2/TRBV6-3	TRBJ1-4	once	TGTGCCAGCAGTTACCACCCCAACAGGAGGGACAAGACTTCAACTAATGAAAAACTGTTTTTT	CASSYHPNRRDKTSTNEKLFF
NA	TRBV19	TRBJ1-4	NA	TGTGCCAGTAGTACCTATGGACGGAATAATGAAATACTGTTTTTT	CASSTYGRNNEILFF
NA	TRBV9	TRBJ2-1	NA	TGTGCCAGCAGCGGCCTGAAGTCCTACAATGAGCAGTTCTTC	CASSGLKSYNEQFF
TRBD2	TRBV7-2	TRBJ2-1	many	TGTGCCAGCAGCCCCAGGGACTACCTGTCGGGTGAGCAGTTCTTC	CASSPRDYLSGEQFF
NA	TRBV6-2/TRBV6-3	TRBJ2-1	NA	TGTGCCAGCAGTTACTCGATCAGGGACTACAATGAGCAGTTCTTC	CASSYSIRDYNEQFF
NA	TRBV5-6	TRBJ2-2	few	TGTGCCAGCAGCTTGGGTTTTACTAGCCCCCCCGGGGAGCTGTTTTTT	CASSLGFTSPPGELFF
TRBD1	TRBV12-3/TRBV12-4	TRBJ1-5	few	TGTGCCAGCAGTAGAACAGGGGGGTATCAGCCCCAGCATTTT	CASSRTGGYQPQHF
TRBD1	TRBV7-9	TRBJ1-5	NA	TGTGTCAGCAGCTTCCAACAGGGGAATCAGCCCCAGCATTTT	CVSSFQQGNQPQHF
TRBD1	TRBV7-9	TRBJ1-2	many	TGTGCCAGCAGTCCTCCGACAGGGAACTATGGCTACACCTTC	CASSPPTGNYGYTF
NA	TRBV7-6	TRBJ2-1	many	TGTGCCAGCAGCTTAGGGGCCGCCAATGAGCAGTTCTTC	CASSLGAANEQFF
TRBD2	TRBV27	TRBJ2-1	few	TGTGCCAGCAGCCTCCCGGGACTAGCGATCAATGAGCAGTTCTTC	CASSLPGLAINEQFF
TRBD2	TRBV5-6	TRBJ2-1	few	TGTGCCAGCACCTCTGGGGGGGAGAGGTCCTACAATGAGCAGTTCTTC	CASTSGGERSYNEQFF
TRBD2	TRBV7-2	TRBJ2-3	many	TGTGCCAGCAGCCCCAGGACTAGCGGGGCGAGCACAGATACGCAGTATTTT	CASSPRTSGASTDTQYF
NA	TRBV6-6	TRBJ1-1	few	TGTGCCAGCAGGATGGGGCGGAACACTGAAGCTTTCTTT	CASRMGRNTEAFF
NA	TRBV24-1	TRBJ2-3	few	TGTGCCACCAGTGATTCCCGGCAGATTAGCACAGATACGCAGTATTTT	CATSDSRQISTDTQYF
NA	TRBV27	TRBJ2-2	NA	TGTGCCAGCAGTTTATCCTCGCAAGGGGTACCCGGGGAGCTGTTTTTT	CASSLSSQGVPGELFF
TRBD1	TRBV7-1	TRBJ1-2	NA	TGTGCCAGCAGCGCGGGACAGAATGGCTACACCTTC	CASSAGQNGYTF
NA	TRBV2	TRBJ1-2	NA	TGTGTCAGCAGTTATGGGGGCGCGGACTATGGCTACACCTTC	CVSSYGGADYGYTF
NA	TRBV14	TRBJ2-3	NA	TGTGCCAGCAGCCATCTAGGCGGACGGGTAACGCTGCAGTATTTT	CASSHLGGRVTLQYF
NA	TRBV19	TRBJ2-7	NA	TGTGCCAGTGGATCTGAGGAGGACCGCTACGAGCAGTACTTC	CASGSEEDRYEQYF
NA	TRBV27	TRBJ1-6	NA	TGTGCCAGCAGTCTGTGGACAGTGATAAATTCACCCCTCCACTTT	CASSLWTVINSPLHF
NA	TRBV7-2	TRBJ2-3	many	TGTGCCAGCAGCTTACGGCGGGGTAGCACAGATACGCAGTATTTT	CASSLRRGSTDTQYF
NA	TRBV6-8	TRBJ1-1	few	TGTGCCAGCAGTTACTCGTGGGGGGTTAGGACTGAAGCTTTCTTT	CASSYSWGVRTEAFF
TRBD1	TRBV6-6	TRBJ1-5	NA	TGTGCCAGCAGACCCCGCCAGGGGGCGTATCAGCCCCAGCATTTT	CASRPRQGAYQPQHF